This TCR beta chain was recovered during a study of blood T cell repertoires in COVID-19. The data were produced by immunoSEQ multiplex PCR, yet TCRdb's version contains in-frame clones alone and is incomplete. The sample has about 80,000 clones, 75% to 90% seen once. CDR1 and CDR2 (germline): SEHNR, FQNEAQ (reference sequence). Deletions cut 3 bases from V and 4 bases from J, with 6 bases between. This CDR3 contains 13 residues. The TCR originated in a human donor in a cohort sampled during active COVID-19. The chain employs TRBV7-9 and TRBJ1-4, with D unclear. The specimen sequenced was peripheral blood. CDR3 in amino acids: CASSFTHNEKLFF. CDR3 DNA: TGTGCCAGCAGCTTTACACATAATGAAAAACTGTTTTTT.